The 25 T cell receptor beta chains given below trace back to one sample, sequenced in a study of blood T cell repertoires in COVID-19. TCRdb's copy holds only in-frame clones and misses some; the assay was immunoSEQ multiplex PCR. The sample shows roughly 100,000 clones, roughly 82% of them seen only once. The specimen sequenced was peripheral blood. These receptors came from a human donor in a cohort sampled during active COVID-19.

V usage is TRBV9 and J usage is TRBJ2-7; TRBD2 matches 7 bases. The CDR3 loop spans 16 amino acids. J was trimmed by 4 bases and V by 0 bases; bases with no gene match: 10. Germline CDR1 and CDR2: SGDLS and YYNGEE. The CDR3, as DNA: TGTGCCAGCAGCGTAGAAGGGTCTAGCGGATTTTACGAGCAGTACTTC. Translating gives CASSVEGSSGFYEQYF.

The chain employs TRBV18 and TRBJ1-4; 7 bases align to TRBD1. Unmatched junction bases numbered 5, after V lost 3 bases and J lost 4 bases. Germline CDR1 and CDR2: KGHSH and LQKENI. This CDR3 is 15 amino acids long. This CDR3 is CASSPQGGFNEKLFF. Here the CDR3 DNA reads TGTGCCAGCTCACCCCAAGGGGGCTTTAATGAAAAACTGTTTTTT.

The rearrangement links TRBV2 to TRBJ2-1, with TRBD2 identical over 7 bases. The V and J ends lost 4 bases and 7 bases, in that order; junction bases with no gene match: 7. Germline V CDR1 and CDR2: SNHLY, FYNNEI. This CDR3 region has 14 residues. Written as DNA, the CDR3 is TGTGCCAGCAGTGCGTCAGGGAGGGTAAATGAGCAGTTCTTC. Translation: CASSASGRVNEQFF.

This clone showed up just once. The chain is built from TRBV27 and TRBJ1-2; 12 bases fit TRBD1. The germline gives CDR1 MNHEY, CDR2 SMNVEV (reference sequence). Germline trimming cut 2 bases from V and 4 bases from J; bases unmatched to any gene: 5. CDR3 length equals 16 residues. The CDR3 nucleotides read TGTGCCAGCAGTTTAGGGACAGGGGGCAGGACCTATGGCTACACCTTC. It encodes CASSLGTGGRTYGYTF.

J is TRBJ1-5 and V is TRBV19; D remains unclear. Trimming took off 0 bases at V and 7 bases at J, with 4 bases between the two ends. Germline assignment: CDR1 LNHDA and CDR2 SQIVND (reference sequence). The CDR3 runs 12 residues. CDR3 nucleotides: TGTGCCAGTAGTATAGAGCGGCAGCCCCAGCATTTT. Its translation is CASSIERQPQHF. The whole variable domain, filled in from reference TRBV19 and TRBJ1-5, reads DGGITQSPKYLFRKEGQNVTLSCEQNLNHDAMYWYRQDPGQGLRLIYYSQIVNDFQKGDIAEGYSVSREKKESFPLTVTSAQKNPTAFYLCASSIERQPQHFGDGTRLSIL.

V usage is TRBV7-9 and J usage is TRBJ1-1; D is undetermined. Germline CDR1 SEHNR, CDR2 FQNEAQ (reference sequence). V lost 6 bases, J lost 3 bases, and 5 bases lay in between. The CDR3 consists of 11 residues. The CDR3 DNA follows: TGTGCCAGCAGTTATGACACTGAAGCTTTCTTT. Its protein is CASSYDTEAFF.

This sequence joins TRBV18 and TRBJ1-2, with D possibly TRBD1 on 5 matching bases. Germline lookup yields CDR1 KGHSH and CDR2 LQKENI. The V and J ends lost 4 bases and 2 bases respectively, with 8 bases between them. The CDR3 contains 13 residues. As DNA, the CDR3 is TGTGCCAGCTCACTGGACAAAAACTATGGCTACACCTTC. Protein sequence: CASSLDKNYGYTF.

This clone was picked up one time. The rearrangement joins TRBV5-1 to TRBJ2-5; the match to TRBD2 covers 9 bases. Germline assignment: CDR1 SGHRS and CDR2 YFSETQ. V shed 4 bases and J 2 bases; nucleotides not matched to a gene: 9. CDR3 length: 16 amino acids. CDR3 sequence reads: CASSPQGLAGQETQYF. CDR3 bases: TGCGCCAGCAGCCCCCAGGGGCTAGCGGGGCAAGAGACCCAGTACTTC.

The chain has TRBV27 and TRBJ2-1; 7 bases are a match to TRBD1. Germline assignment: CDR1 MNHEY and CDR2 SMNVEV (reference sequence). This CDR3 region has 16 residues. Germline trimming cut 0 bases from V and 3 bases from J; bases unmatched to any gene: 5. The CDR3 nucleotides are TGTGCCAGCAGTTTATCCAACAGGGGATACTACAATGAGCAGTTCTTC. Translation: CASSLSNRGYYNEQFF.

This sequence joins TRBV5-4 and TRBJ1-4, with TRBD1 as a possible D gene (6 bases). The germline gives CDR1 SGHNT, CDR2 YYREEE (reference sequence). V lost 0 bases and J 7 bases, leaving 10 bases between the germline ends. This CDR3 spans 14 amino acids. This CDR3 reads CASSLAPTGEKLFF. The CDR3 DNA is TGTGCCAGCAGCTTGGCTCCGACAGGTGAAAAACTGTTTTTT. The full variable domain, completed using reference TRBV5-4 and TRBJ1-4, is ETGVTQSPTHLIKTRGQQVTLRCSSQSGHNTVSWYQQALGQGPQFIFQYYREEENGRGNFPPRFSGLQFPNYSSELNVNALELDDSALYLCASSLAPTGEKLFFGSGTQLSVL.

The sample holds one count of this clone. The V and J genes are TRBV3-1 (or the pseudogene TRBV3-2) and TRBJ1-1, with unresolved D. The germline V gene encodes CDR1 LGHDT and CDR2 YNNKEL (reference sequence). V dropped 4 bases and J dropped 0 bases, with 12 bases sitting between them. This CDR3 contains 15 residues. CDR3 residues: CASSPQHLMNTEAFF. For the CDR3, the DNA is TGTGCCAGCAGCCCCCAACACCTTATGAACACTGAAGCTTTCTTT.

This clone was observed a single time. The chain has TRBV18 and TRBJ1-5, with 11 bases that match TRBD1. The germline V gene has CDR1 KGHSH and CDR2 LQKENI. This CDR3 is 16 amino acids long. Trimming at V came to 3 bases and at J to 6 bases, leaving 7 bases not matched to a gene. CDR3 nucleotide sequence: TGTGCCAGCTCACCGACTCAAGGGACAGGGGGTCAGCCCCAGCATTTT. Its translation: CASSPTQGTGGQPQHF. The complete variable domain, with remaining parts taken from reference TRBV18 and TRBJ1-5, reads NAGVMQNPRHLVRRRGQEARLRCSPMKGHSHVYWYRQLPEEGLKFMVYLQKENIIDESGMPKERFSAEFPKEGPSILRIQQVVRGDSAAYFCASSPTQGTGGQPQHFGDGTRLSIL.

The CDR3 loop reads CATSRAGQGNQPQHF. CDR3 DNA: TGTGCCACCTCCCGCGCGGGACAGGGCAATCAGCCCCAGCATTTT. This sequence joins TRBV28 and TRBJ1-5; 8 bases fit TRBD1. CDR3 length: 15 residues. The germline CDR1 and CDR2 sequences are MDHEN and SYDVKM. V gave up 10 bases and J gave up 2 bases; unmatched junction bases: 10.

The CDR3 bases are TGTGCCAGCAGCCGCGTCGGGACATACGGAAACACCATATATTTT. Its translation is CASSRVGTYGNTIYF. This chain uses TRBV3-1 (or the pseudogene TRBV3-2) with TRBJ1-3; weak D call: TRBD1 (6 bases). The CDR3 consists of 15 residues. Germline CDR1 LGHDT, CDR2 YNNKEL (reference sequence). Trimming removed 4 bases at V and 4 bases at J, with 14 bases between.

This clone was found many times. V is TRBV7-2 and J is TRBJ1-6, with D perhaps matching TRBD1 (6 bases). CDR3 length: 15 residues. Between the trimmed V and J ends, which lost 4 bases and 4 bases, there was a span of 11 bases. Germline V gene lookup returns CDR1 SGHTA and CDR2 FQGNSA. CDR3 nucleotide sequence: TGTGCCAGCAGCTACCGGGACAAATATAATTCACCCCTCCACTTT. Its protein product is CASSYRDKYNSPLHF.

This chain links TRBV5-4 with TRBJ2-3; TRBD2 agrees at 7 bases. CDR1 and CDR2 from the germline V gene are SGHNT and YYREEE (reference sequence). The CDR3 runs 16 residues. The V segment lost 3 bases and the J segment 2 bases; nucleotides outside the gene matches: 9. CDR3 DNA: TGTGCCAGCAGCTACGCACCCGGGACTACCACAGATACGCAGTATTTT. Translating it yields CASSYAPGTTTDTQYF. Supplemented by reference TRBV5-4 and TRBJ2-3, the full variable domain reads ETGVTQSPTHLIKTRGQQVTLRCSSQSGHNTVSWYQQALGQGPQFIFQYYREEENGRGNFPPRFSGLQFPNYSSELNVNALELDDSALYLCASSYAPGTTTDTQYFGPGTRLTVL.

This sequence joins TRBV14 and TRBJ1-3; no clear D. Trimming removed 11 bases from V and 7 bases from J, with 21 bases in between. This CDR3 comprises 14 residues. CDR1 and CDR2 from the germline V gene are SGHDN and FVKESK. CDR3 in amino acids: CASRQASSGNTIYF. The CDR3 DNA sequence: TGTGCCTCGCGTCAGGCATCGAGTGGGAACACCATATATTTT. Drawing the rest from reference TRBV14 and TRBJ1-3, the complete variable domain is EAGVTQFPSHSVIEKGQTVTLRCDPISGHDNLYWYRRVMGKEIKFLLHFVKESKQDESGMPNNRFLAERTGGTYSTLKVQPAELEDSGVYFCASRQASSGNTIYFGEGSWLTVV.

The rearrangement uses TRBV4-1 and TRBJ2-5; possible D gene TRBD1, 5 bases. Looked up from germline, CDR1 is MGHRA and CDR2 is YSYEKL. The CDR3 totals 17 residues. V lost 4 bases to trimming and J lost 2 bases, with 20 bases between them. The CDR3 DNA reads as TGCGCCAGCAGCCCAATACCTCACAGCAGGGCGCAAGAGACCCAGTACTTC. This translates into CASSPIPHSRAQETQYF.

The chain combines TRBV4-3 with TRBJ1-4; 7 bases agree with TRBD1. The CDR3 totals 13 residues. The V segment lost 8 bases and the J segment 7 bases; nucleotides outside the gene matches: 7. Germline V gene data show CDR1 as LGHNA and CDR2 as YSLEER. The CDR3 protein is CASSRQGSEKLFF. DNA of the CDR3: TGCGCCAGCTCCCGACAGGGAAGTGAAAAACTGTTTTTT.

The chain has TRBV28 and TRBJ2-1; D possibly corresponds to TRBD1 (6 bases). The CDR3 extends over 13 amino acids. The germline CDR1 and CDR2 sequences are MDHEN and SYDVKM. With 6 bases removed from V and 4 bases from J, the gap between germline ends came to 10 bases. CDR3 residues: CASRRTEYNEQFF. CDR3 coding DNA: TGTGCCAGCAGACGGACAGAATACAATGAGCAGTTCTTC.

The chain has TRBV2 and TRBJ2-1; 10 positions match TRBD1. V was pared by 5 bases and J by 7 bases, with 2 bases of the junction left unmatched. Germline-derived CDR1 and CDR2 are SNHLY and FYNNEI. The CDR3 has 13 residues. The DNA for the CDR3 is TGTGCCAGCAGTATGGACAGGGGGAATGAGCAGTTCTTC. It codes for CASSMDRGNEQFF.

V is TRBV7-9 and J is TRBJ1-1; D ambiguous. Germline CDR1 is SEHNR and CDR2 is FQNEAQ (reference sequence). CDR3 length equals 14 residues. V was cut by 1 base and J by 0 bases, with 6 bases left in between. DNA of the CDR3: TGTGCCAGCAGCTTAGGCAGGCTGAACACTGAAGCTTTCTTT. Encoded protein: CASSLGRLNTEAFF.

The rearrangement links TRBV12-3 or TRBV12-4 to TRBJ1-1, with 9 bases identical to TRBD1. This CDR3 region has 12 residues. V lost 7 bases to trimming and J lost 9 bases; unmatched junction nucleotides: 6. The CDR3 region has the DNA TGTGCCAGCAATCTAAACAGGGGGCAAGCTTTCTTT. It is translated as CASNLNRGQAFF.

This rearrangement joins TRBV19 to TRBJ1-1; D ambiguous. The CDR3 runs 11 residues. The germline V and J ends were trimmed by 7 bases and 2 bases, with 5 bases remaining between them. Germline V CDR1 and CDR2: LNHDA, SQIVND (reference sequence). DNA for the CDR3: TGTGCCAGTACCTATAACACTGAAGCTTTCTTT. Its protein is CASTYNTEAFF. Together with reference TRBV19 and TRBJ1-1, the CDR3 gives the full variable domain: DGGITQSPKYLFRKEGQNVTLSCEQNLNHDAMYWYRQDPGQGLRLIYYSQIVNDFQKGDIAEGYSVSREKKESFPLTVTSAQKNPTAFYLCASTYNTEAFFGQGTRLTVV.

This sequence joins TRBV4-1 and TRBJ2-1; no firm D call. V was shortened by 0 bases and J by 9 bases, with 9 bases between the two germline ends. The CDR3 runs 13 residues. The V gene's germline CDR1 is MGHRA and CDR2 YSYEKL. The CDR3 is CASSQDQRGEQFF. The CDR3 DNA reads TGCGCCAGCAGCCAAGATCAAAGAGGTGAGCAGTTCTTC.